In its sample, the clone carrying this T cell receptor (beta chain) was seen once. Its antigen remains unknown. Assay used: immunoSEQ multiplex PCR; TCRdb lists only in-frame clones, some missing. The data show about 260,000 clones, about 92% seen once. These data originate in a study of T cell responses to AZD1222 COVID-19 vaccine. General study findings and limits: Reports say nearly half of spike-specific TCRs go after unmutated variant regions.

Trimming shortened V by 0 bases and J by 2 bases, and 7 bases separated the two germline ends. The CDR3 extends over 14 amino acids. CDR1 is SEHNR, CDR2 FQNEAQ, per germline (reference sequence). The chain joins TRBV7-9 to TRBJ2-5; D is unresolved. Sequences were derived from peripheral blood, sampled on day 0 of AZD1222 vaccination. This sequence was found in an adult in good health. CDR3 coding DNA: TGTGCCAGCAGCTTAGCGATCCCTCAAGAGACCCAGTACTTC. This translates into CASSLAIPQETQYF.